These 9 T cell receptor beta chains originate from one sample sequenced in a study of blood T cell repertoires in COVID-19. TCRdb's copy holds only in-frame clones and misses some; the assay was immunoSEQ multiplex PCR. The profile shows 300,000 to 400,000 clones, 65% to 85% of them singletons. Sequenced input: peripheral blood. The receptors come from a man aged 30 to 39 with active or convalescent COVID-19.

The chain uses TRBV15 and TRBJ1-5, with D maybe TRBD1 (5 bases). There are 14 residues in the CDR3. The germline V gene encodes CDR1 LNHNV and CDR2 YYDKDF (reference sequence). V lost 1 base, J lost 6 bases, and 10 bases lay in between. CDR3 DNA sequence: TGTGCCACCAGCAGAGCTTTTAGGGGTCAGCCCCAGCATTTT. This encodes CATSRAFRGQPQHF.

This sequence joins TRBV28 and TRBJ1-1, with D possibly TRBD1 on 6 matching bases. The CDR3 consists of 14 residues. V lost 8 bases to trimming and J lost 6 bases, with 19 bases between them. Germline CDR1 is MDHEN and CDR2 is SYDVKM. The CDR3: CASLWHRDNPEAFF. DNA of the CDR3: TGTGCCAGCTTATGGCACAGGGATAACCCTGAAGCTTTCTTT.

Concerning this clone: It may be a read error: a sequence one base away is much more abundant. J is TRBJ1-6 and V is TRBV2, with TRBD1 matching 9 bases. The CDR3 loop spans 13 amino acids. The junction had 0 bases not matched to a gene; V was cut back by 4 bases and J by 8 bases. CDR1 and CDR2 from the germline V gene are SNHLY and FYNNEI. In nucleotides, the CDR3 is TGTGCCAGCAGTGGGACAGGGGATTCACCCCTCCACTTT. It is translated as CASSGTGDSPLHF.

This chain joins TRBV30 and TRBJ1-2, with D possibly being TRBD1 (6 bases). The CDR3 has 13 residues. The V end was cut by 8 bases, the J end by 4 bases, with 17 bases between. Germline CDR1 is GTSNPN and CDR2 is SVGIG (reference sequence). Here the CDR3 reads CAGDPAGAYGYTF. Written as DNA, the CDR3 is TGTGCCGGAGACCCAGCAGGGGCCTATGGCTACACCTTC.

The chain employs TRBV19 and TRBJ2-5; 7 bases map to TRBD1. The V gene end was trimmed by 4 bases and the J gene end by 5 bases; junction bases not matched to a gene: 10. Looked up from germline, CDR1 is LNHDA and CDR2 is SQIVND (reference sequence). The CDR3 has 15 amino acids. CDR3 DNA sequence: TGTGCCAGTAGTAACGGTTTCAGGGGGATGGAGACCCAGTACTTC. Protein sequence: CASSNGFRGMETQYF. The full variable domain, in which reference TRBV19 and TRBJ2-5 provide the parts outside the CDR3, is DGGITQSPKYLFRKEGQNVTLSCEQNLNHDAMYWYRQDPGQGLRLIYYSQIVNDFQKGDIAEGYSVSREKKESFPLTVTSAQKNPTAFYLCASSNGFRGMETQYFGPGTRLLVL.

This clone was observed a handful of times. The chain uses TRBV25-1 and TRBJ1-5; the D gene is possibly TRBD1 (5 bases). Germline V gene lookup returns CDR1 MGHDK and CDR2 SYGVNS. Deletions cut 6 bases from V and 6 bases from J, with 12 bases between. The length of the CDR3 is 13 residues. The CDR3 bases are TGTGCCAGCAGGGGGGGGGAGGCTCAGCCCCAGCATTTT. Its translation is CASRGGEAQPQHF.

This chain's CDR3 is CASSPPGRANTGELFF. CDR3 nucleotides: TGTGCCAGCTCGCCGCCAGGGCGCGCGAACACCGGGGAGCTGTTTTTT. V gene TRBV18 combines with J gene TRBJ2-2; a weak D match, TRBD1 (5 bases). Germline CDR1 and CDR2: KGHSH and LQKENI. The V end was cut by 6 bases, the J end by 0 bases, with 14 bases between. CDR3 length: 16 residues. The full variable domain, in which reference TRBV18 and TRBJ2-2 provide the parts outside the CDR3, is NAGVMQNPRHLVRRRGQEARLRCSPMKGHSHVYWYRQLPEEGLKFMVYLQKENIIDESGMPKERFSAEFPKEGPSILRIQQVVRGDSAAYFCASSPPGRANTGELFFGEGSRLTVL.

The rearrangement links TRBV3-1 (or the pseudogene TRBV3-2) to TRBJ2-7; possibly TRBD2 for D (6 bases). CDR1 and CDR2 from the germline V gene are LGHDT and YNNKEL (reference sequence). Between the trimmed V and J ends, which lost 6 bases and 1 base, there was a span of 22 bases. The CDR3 has 17 residues. The DNA for the CDR3 is TGTGCCAGCAGAGGAAGGGACTCGGCCGTCCCTTCCTACGAGCAGTACTTC. Its translation: CASRGRDSAVPSYEQYF.

The gene calls are TRBV7-9 and TRBJ2-7, with TRBD2 identical over 10 bases. In germline, CDR1 is SEHNR, CDR2 FQNEAQ (reference sequence). J lost 0 bases, V lost 0 bases, and 5 bases had no gene match. This CDR3 has 17 amino acids. The CDR3: CASSLAVASGGSYEQYF. The CDR3 region has the DNA TGTGCCAGCAGCTTAGCGGTGGCTAGCGGGGGCTCCTACGAGCAGTACTTC.